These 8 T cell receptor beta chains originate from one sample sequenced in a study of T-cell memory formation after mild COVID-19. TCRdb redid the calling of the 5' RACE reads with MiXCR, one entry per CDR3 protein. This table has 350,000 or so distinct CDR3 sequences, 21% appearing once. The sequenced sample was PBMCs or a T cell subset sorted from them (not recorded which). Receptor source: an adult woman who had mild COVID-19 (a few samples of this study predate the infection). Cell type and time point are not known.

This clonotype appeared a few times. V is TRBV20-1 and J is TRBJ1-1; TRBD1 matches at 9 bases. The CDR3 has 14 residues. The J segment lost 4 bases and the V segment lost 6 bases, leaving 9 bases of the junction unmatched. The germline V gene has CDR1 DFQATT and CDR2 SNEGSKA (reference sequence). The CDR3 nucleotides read TGCAGTGCCCAACAGGGGGCAGGGGGCACTGAAGCTTTCTTT. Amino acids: CSAQQGAGGTEAFF.

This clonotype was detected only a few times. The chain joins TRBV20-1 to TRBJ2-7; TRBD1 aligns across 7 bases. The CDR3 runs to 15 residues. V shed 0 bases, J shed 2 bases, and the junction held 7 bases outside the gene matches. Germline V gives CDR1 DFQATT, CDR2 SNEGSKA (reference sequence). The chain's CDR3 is CSARDYLQGTYEQYF. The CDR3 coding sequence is TGCAGTGCTAGAGATTACCTACAGGGGACCTACGAGCAGTACTTC.

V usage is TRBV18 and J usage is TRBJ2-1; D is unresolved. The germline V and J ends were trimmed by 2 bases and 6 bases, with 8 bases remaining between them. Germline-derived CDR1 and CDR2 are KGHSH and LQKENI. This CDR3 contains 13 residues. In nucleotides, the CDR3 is TGTGCCAGCTCACCAAGGCGAGGCAATGAGCAGTTCTTC. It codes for CASSPRRGNEQFF. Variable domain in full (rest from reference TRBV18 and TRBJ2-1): NAGVMQNPRHLVRRRGQEARLRCSPMKGHSHVYWYRQLPEEGLKFMVYLQKENIIDESGMPKERFSAEFPKEGPSILRIQQVVRGDSAAYFCASSPRRGNEQFFGPGTRLTVL.

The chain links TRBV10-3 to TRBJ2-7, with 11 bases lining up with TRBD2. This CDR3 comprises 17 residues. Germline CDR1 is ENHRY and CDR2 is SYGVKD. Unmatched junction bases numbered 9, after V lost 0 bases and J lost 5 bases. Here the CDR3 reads CAISESLVAGGFDEQYF. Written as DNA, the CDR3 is TGTGCCATCAGTGAGTCCCTCGTAGCGGGGGGGTTCGACGAGCAGTACTTC.

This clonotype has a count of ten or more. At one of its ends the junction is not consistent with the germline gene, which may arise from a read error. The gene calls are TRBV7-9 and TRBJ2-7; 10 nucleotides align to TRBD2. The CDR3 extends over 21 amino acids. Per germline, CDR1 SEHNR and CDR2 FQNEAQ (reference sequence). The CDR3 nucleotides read TGTGCCAGCAGCCTAGCGGGGGTAGGAGGTTCCAGGGCACCAACTTTCTACGAGCAGTACTTC. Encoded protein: CASSLAGVGGSRAPTFYEQYF. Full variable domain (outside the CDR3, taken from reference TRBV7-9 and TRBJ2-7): DTGVSQNPRHKITKRGQNVTFRCDPISEHNRLYWYRQTLGQGPEFLTYFQNEAQLEKSRLLSDRFSAERPKGSFSTLEIQRTEQGDSAMYLCASSLAGVGGSRAPTFYEQYFGPGTRLTVT.

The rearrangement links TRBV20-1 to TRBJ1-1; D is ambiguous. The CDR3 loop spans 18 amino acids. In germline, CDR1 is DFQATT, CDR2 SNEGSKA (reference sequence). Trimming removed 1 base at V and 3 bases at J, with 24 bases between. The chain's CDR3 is CSARGEWRQRGIHTEAFF. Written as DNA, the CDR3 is TGCAGTGCTAGAGGAGAGTGGCGGCAGCGTGGAATCCACACTGAAGCTTTCTTT.

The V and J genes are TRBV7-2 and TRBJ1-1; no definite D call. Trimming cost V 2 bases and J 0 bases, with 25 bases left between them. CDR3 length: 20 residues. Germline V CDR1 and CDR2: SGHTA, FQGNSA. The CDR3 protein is CASSLSPQWWEGIMNTEAFF. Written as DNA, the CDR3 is TGTGCCAGCAGCTTATCCCCCCAATGGTGGGAAGGAATCATGAACACTGAAGCTTTCTTT.

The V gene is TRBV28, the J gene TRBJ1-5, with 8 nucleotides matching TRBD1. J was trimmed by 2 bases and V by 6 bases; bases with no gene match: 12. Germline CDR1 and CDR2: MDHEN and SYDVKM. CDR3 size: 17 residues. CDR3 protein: CASSRRQGRSGNQPQHF. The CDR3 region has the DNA TGTGCCAGCAGCCGCCGACAGGGGAGGTCGGGCAATCAGCCCCAGCATTTT.